Each of the 28 T cell receptor beta chains below was sequenced from the same sample in a study of T cell responses to AZD1222 COVID-19 vaccine. The method was immunoSEQ multiplex PCR; TCRdb's version includes in-frame clones alone and lacks a portion of them. The sample lists 90,000 to 130,000 clones; roughly 87% were seen once. The sample was peripheral blood, taken on day 0 of MenACWY control vaccination. All receptors derive from an adult in good health.

V and J are TRBV28 and TRBJ1-2; D call uncertain. This CDR3 is built from 12 residues. Germline V gene sequence: CDR1 MDHEN, CDR2 SYDVKM. The ends were cut back, 7 bases at V and 7 bases at J, with 13 bases in the middle. CDR3 coding DNA: TGTGCCAGCAAAACGGTGAAAAGTGGCTACACCTTC. This encodes CASKTVKSGYTF.

The V gene is TRBV5-1, the J gene TRBJ2-7; 7 bases agree with TRBD1. Unmatched junction bases numbered 9, after V lost 0 bases and J lost 3 bases. This CDR3 has 16 residues. The germline gives CDR1 SGHRS, CDR2 YFSETQ. CDR3 DNA sequence: TGCGCCAGCAGCTTGGCCGGCCGGACAGGCCGCTACGAGCAGTACTTC. Protein: CASSLAGRTGRYEQYF.

The rearrangement links TRBV12-3 or TRBV12-4 to TRBJ1-1; a weak D match, TRBD1 (5 bases). The CDR3 runs 13 residues. The V gene lost 6 bases and the J gene lost 3 bases, with 11 bases spanning the gap. CDR3: CASSSGGDTEAFF. In DNA, the CDR3 is TGTGCCAGCAGCTCCGGAGGGGACACTGAAGCTTTCTTT.

V and J are TRBV6-6 and TRBJ1-1; tentatively, D is TRBD1 (6 bases). Germline V gene sequence: CDR1 MNHNY, CDR2 SVGAGI (reference sequence). This CDR3 contains 13 residues. With 3 bases removed from V and 3 bases from J, the gap between germline ends came to 8 bases. Here the CDR3 reads CASSYRTDTEAFF. The CDR3 DNA is TGTGCCAGCAGTTATCGGACAGACACTGAAGCTTTCTTT.

To note about this clone: This sample includes further DNA sequences coding for the same CDR3. The V call is TRBV5-6, the J call TRBJ1-3; TRBD1 matches 7 bases. The CDR3 contains 14 residues. The ends lost 7 bases at V and 0 bases at J; junction bases unmatched: 4. Germline V CDR1 and CDR2: SGHDT, YYEEEE. CDR3 DNA sequence: TGTGCCAGCTCCCGACAGGGCTCTGGAAACACCATATATTTT. Encoded protein: CASSRQGSGNTIYF.

The J gene is TRBJ2-7, the V gene TRBV6-5, with 9 bases that match TRBD1. The V segment lost 2 bases and the J segment 6 bases; nucleotides outside the gene matches: 8. Germline V gene lookup returns CDR1 MNHEY and CDR2 SVGAGI. This CDR3 is 15 amino acids long. CDR3 residues: CASSYATGQGSEQYF. DNA of the CDR3: TGTGCCAGCAGTTACGCAACGGGACAGGGCTCCGAGCAGTACTTC.

The chain couples TRBV5-1 to TRBJ2-7, with D uncertain. This CDR3 has 13 amino acids. V lost 4 bases and J 1 base, leaving 9 bases between the germline ends. Per germline, CDR1 SGHRS and CDR2 YFSETQ. CDR3 in DNA: TGCGCCAGCAGCGTCGCTGGATCCTACGAGCAGTACTTC. Translated: CASSVAGSYEQYF. The full variable domain, its missing parts supplied by reference TRBV5-1 and TRBJ2-7, is KAGVTQTPRYLIKTRGQQVTLSCSPISGHRSVSWYQQTPGQGLQFLFEYFSETQRNKGNFPGRFSGRQFSNSRSEMNVSTLELGDSALYLCASSVAGSYEQYFGPGTRLTVT.

The chain recombines TRBV7-8 with TRBJ1-1; 10 bases match TRBD1. The germline V gene has CDR1 SGHVS and CDR2 FQNEAQ. Trimming took 1 base from V and 3 from J; bases not matched to a gene: 5. CDR3 length: 16 amino acids. In DNA, the CDR3 is TGTGCCAGCAGCTTAGGGGACAGGGGATACTACACTGAAGCTTTCTTT. Protein: CASSLGDRGYYTEAFF.

The rearrangement joins TRBV5-4 to TRBJ2-7; D may be TRBD1 (5 bases). The V gene lost 0 bases and the J gene lost 7 bases, with 14 bases spanning the gap. The CDR3 contains 14 residues. The germline V gene encodes CDR1 SGHNT and CDR2 YYREEE (reference sequence). The DNA of the CDR3 is TGTGCCAGCAGCTTGGCCGGCAGGGTGGGTGAGCAGTACTTC. Its translation: CASSLAGRVGEQYF. Full variable domain (missing parts from reference TRBV5-4 and TRBJ2-7): ETGVTQSPTHLIKTRGQQVTLRCSSQSGHNTVSWYQQALGQGPQFIFQYYREEENGRGNFPPRFSGLQFPNYSSELNVNALELDDSALYLCASSLAGRVGEQYFGPGTRLTVT.

This chain joins TRBV5-5 and TRBJ2-7, with 11 positions matching TRBD1. CDR3 length equals 15 residues. Trimming took 4 bases from V and 7 from J; bases not matched to a gene: 10. Germline CDR1 SGHKS, CDR2 YYEKEE (reference sequence). The CDR3 protein is CASSPDRGLVREQYF. The CDR3 bases are TGTGCCAGCAGCCCGGACAGGGGGCTGGTGCGGGAGCAGTACTTC.

This clone has a single count. This chain links TRBV3-1 (or the pseudogene TRBV3-2) with TRBJ1-2, with D unresolved. Trimming shortened V by 4 bases and J by 0 bases, and 15 bases separated the two germline ends. The CDR3 is 16 residues long. Per germline, CDR1 LGHDT and CDR2 YNNKEL (reference sequence). The CDR3 here is CASSLQWWNANYGYTF. CDR3 coding DNA: TGTGCCAGCAGCCTACAGTGGTGGAATGCTAACTATGGCTACACCTTC.

The gene calls are TRBV4-2 and TRBJ2-7; D possibly uses TRBD1 or TRBD2 (9 bases each). The germline CDR1 and CDR2 sequences are LGHNA and YNFKEQ. Trimming pared 5 bases from V and 1 base from J, leaving 18 bases between. This CDR3 region has 16 residues. This CDR3 is CASSSAGGTGSYEQYF. The CDR3 bases are TGTGCCAGCAGCTCGGCGGGGGGGACAGGGTCCTACGAGCAGTACTTC.

The chain is built from TRBV5-5 and TRBJ1-3; 7 positions match TRBD1. The junction had 8 bases not matched to a gene; V was cut back by 5 bases and J by 3 bases. The germline gives CDR1 SGHKS, CDR2 YYEKEE (reference sequence). This CDR3 contains 15 residues. The chain's CDR3 is CASRFNSGGGNTIYF. CDR3 DNA: TGTGCCAGCAGATTCAACTCAGGGGGTGGAAACACCATATATTTT. Using reference TRBV5-5 and TRBJ1-3 for the parts outside the CDR3, the full variable domain is DAGVTQSPTHLIKTRGQQVTLRCSPISGHKSVSWYQQVLGQGPQFIFQYYEKEERGRGNFPDRFSARQFPNYSSELNVNALLLGDSALYLCASRFNSGGGNTIYFGEGSWLTVV.

The chain carries TRBV2 and TRBJ1-6; D ambiguous. Germline lookup yields CDR1 SNHLY and CDR2 FYNNEI. This CDR3 contains 15 residues. V was shortened by 6 bases and J by 3 bases, with 12 bases between the two germline ends. CDR3 residues: CASSERQDYNSPLHF. In DNA, the CDR3 is TGTGCCAGCAGCGAACGTCAGGACTATAATTCACCCCTCCACTTT.

The CDR3 coding sequence is TGTGCCAGTAGTCCAGGGGCGAACACCGGGGAGCTGTTTTTT. Protein product: CASSPGANTGELFF. This rearrangement joins TRBV19 to TRBJ2-2, with a possible D match to TRBD1 (6 bases). The CDR3 sequence is 14 residues long. Deletions cut 5 bases from V and 0 bases from J, with 7 bases between. Germline CDR1 is LNHDA and CDR2 is SQIVND (reference sequence). Together with reference TRBV19 and TRBJ2-2, the CDR3 gives the full variable domain: DGGITQSPKYLFRKEGQNVTLSCEQNLNHDAMYWYRQDPGQGLRLIYYSQIVNDFQKGDIAEGYSVSREKKESFPLTVTSAQKNPTAFYLCASSPGANTGELFFGEGSRLTVL.

The sample holds one count of this clone. The V call is TRBV30, the J call TRBJ1-3; D may be TRBD1 (6 bases). V was pared by 3 bases and J by 9 bases, with 24 bases between. CDR1 GTSNPN and CDR2 SVGIG come from the germline V gene (reference sequence). The CDR3 covers 16 residues. The CDR3 nucleotides read TGTGCCTGGAGGCCAAAGACGGGGGCTGAATACCTCACCATATATTTT. Translating gives CAWRPKTGAEYLTIYF.

This chain joins TRBV28 and TRBJ1-5, with D perhaps matching TRBD1 (6 bases). There are 15 residues in the CDR3. Germline V lookup: CDR1 MDHEN, CDR2 SYDVKM. V gave up 7 bases and J gave up 2 bases, with 15 bases separating them. CDR3 DNA sequence: TGTGCCAGCATCCAGATCAGGGGTGGCAATCAGCCCCAGCATTTT. Residues: CASIQIRGGNQPQHF.

DNA for the CDR3: TGTGCCAGCAGTTACTCGCTCGGTCTAGCCAAAAACATTCAGTACTTC. Its translation is CASSYSLGLAKNIQYF. The chain couples TRBV6-5 to TRBJ2-4; no reliable D call. This CDR3 contains 16 residues. Trimming removed 0 bases from V and 0 bases from J, with 9 bases in between. The germline V gene has CDR1 MNHEY and CDR2 SVGAGI.

The chain couples TRBV5-1 to TRBJ2-7; TRBD2 matches 8 bases. The CDR3 length is 15 residues. In germline, CDR1 is SGHRS, CDR2 YFSETQ. V gave up 4 bases and J gave up 2 bases; unmatched junction bases: 8. In DNA form, the CDR3 reads TGCGCCAGCAGCCTCCGCGGCGGGGGGACCTACGAGCAGTACTTC. Protein: CASSLRGGGTYEQYF.

This CDR3 is CASSLSGNTEAFF. Here the CDR3 DNA reads TGTGCCAGCAGCTTATCGGGGAACACTGAAGCTTTCTTT. The gene calls are TRBV7-2 and TRBJ1-1; D gene uncertain. This CDR3 contains 13 residues. From germline, CDR1 is SGHTA and CDR2 FQGNSA. V lost 2 bases and J 1 base, leaving 5 bases between the germline ends. Drawing the rest from reference TRBV7-2 and TRBJ1-1, the complete variable domain is GAGVSQSPSNKVTEKGKDVELRCDPISGHTALYWYRQSLGQGLEFLIYFQGNSAPDKSGLPSDRFSAERTGGSVSTLTIQRTQQEDSAVYLCASSLSGNTEAFFGQGTRLTVV.

The chain is built from TRBV6-4 and TRBJ1-2; 9 bases map to TRBD1. The V gene's germline CDR1 is MRHNA and CDR2 SNTAGT. V lost 6 bases, J lost 6 bases, and 11 bases stayed unmatched. The CDR3 runs 15 residues. The CDR3 is CASRTPGQGRNGYTF. CDR3 DNA: TGTGCCAGCAGGACGCCTGGACAGGGGCGGAATGGCTACACCTTC.

The CDR3 DNA follows: TGTGCCAGCAGCCCCGGGACAGGAAACTACGAGCAGTACTTC. It encodes CASSPGTGNYEQYF. The J gene is TRBJ2-7, the V gene TRBV7-2; 8 nucleotides line up with TRBD1. CDR3 size: 14 residues. Germline values: CDR1 SGHTA, CDR2 FQGNSA. Germline trimming cut 5 bases from V and 3 bases from J; bases unmatched to any gene: 6.

This clone was seen at least ten times. The chain is built from TRBV6-1 and TRBJ2-7, with D unresolved. Germline CDR1 reads MNHNS; CDR2 reads SASEGT. Deletions cut 1 base from V and 5 bases from J, with 9 bases between. The CDR3 contains 13 residues. In nucleotides, the CDR3 is TGTGCCAGCAGTGAAGTACCGGGTAACGAGCAGTACTTC. Translated: CASSEVPGNEQYF.

The CDR3 here is CASSIKGYTEAFF. The CDR3 region has the DNA TGTGCCAGTAGTATAAAGGGATACACTGAAGCTTTCTTT. The rearrangement joins TRBV19 to TRBJ1-1; unclear D gene. Germline assignment: CDR1 LNHDA and CDR2 SQIVND (reference sequence). The V gene lost 2 bases and the J gene lost 3 bases, with 7 bases spanning the gap. This CDR3 contains 13 residues.

This clone has only a few counts. This chain connects TRBV11-3 to TRBJ2-2; D gene ambiguous. Trimming took 5 bases from V and 2 from J, leaving 3 bases between them. The CDR3 runs 12 residues. Per germline, CDR1 SGHNT and CDR2 YENEEA. The CDR3 DNA reads as TGTGCCAGCAGCCCCAACACCGGGGAGCTGTTTTTT. This encodes CASSPNTGELFF.

This chain joins TRBV4-3 and TRBJ1-3; D remains unclear. The CDR3 is made up of 16 amino acids. CDR1 is LGHNA, CDR2 YSLEER, per germline. Between the trimmed V and J ends, which lost 5 bases and 0 bases, there was a span of 14 bases. Written as DNA, the CDR3 is TGCGCCAGCAGCGCGAACAGAATCAGCTCTGGAAACACCATATATTTT. It encodes CASSANRISSGNTIYF.

The chain links TRBV6-4 to TRBJ2-6; weak D call: TRBD1 (6 bases). Deletions cut 2 bases from V and 5 bases from J, with 13 bases between. This CDR3 is built from 16 residues. The germline CDR1 and CDR2 sequences are MRHNA and SNTAGT. This chain's CDR3 is CASSDEGDGRANVLTF. The CDR3 DNA follows: TGTGCCAGCAGTGACGAGGGGGATGGAAGGGCCAACGTCCTGACTTTC.

The CDR3 spells CSGHDRDTGELFF. The CDR3, as DNA: TGCAGCGGCCACGACAGGGACACCGGGGAGCTGTTTTTT. The V gene is TRBV29-1, the J gene TRBJ2-2; 7 positions agree with TRBD1. The CDR3 is made up of 13 amino acids. J gave up 3 bases and V 7 bases, and 5 bases lay outside the gene matches. CDR1 is SQVTM and CDR2 is ANQGSEA in the germline V gene.